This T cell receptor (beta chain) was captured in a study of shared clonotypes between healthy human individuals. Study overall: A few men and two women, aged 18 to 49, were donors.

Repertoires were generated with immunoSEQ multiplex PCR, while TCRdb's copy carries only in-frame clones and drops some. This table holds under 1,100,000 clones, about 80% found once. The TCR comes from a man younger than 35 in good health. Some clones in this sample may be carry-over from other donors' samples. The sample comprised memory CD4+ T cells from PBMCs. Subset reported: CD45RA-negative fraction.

CDR3 residues: CAISAGRGFSYNEQFF. The CDR3 coding sequence is TGTGCCATCAGTGCTGGACGGGGGTTCTCCTACAATGAGCAGTTCTTC. The chain recombines TRBV10-3 with TRBJ2-1, with a tentative D call TRBD2 (6 bases). The CDR3 is 16 amino acids. V was pared by 4 bases and J by 0 bases, with 13 bases between. Germline values: CDR1 ENHRY, CDR2 SYGVKD.